Sequencing of this T cell receptor (beta chain) was carried out in a study of blood T cell repertoires in COVID-19. Germline lookup yields CDR1 MDHEN and CDR2 SYDVKM. The length of the CDR3 is 15 residues. Trimming took off 6 bases at V and 1 base at J, with 15 bases between the two ends. Clones were sequenced by immunoSEQ multiplex PCR, and TCRdb holds only the in-frame ones, with some missing. Among approximately 240,000 clones listed, more than 80% were seen once. Specimen: PBMCs or T cells enriched from blood (not recorded which). The chain has TRBV28 and TRBJ1-1; D is perhaps TRBD1 (5 bases). The sequence derives from a woman aged 18-30 years in a cohort exposed to, infected with or recovered from COVID-19 (not recorded which). CDR3 bases: TGTGCCAGCAGATCACCCGCGGGACCGAACACTGAAGCTTTCTTT. Protein: CASRSPAGPNTEAFF.